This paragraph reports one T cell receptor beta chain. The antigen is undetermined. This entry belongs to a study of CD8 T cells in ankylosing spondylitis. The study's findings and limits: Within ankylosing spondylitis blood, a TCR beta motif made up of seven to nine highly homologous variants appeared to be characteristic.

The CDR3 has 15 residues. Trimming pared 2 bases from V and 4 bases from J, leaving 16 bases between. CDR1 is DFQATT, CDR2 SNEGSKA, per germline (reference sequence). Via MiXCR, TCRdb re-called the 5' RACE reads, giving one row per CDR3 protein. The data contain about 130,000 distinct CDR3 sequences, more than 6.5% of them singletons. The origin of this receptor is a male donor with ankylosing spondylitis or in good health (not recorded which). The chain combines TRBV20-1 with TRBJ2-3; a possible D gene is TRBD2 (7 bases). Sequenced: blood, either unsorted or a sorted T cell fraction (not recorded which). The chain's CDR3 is CSARRGGNGADTQYF. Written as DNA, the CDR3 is TGCAGTGCTAGAAGGGGGGGGAATGGGGCAGATACGCAGTATTTT.